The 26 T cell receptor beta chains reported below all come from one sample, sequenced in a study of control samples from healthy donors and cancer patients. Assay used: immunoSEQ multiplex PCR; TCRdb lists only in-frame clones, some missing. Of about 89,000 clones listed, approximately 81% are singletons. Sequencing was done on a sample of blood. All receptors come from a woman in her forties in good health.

CDR3 loop: CASSLAGPGGTGTQYF. In DNA, the CDR3 is TGTGCCAGCAGCTTAGCGGGACCGGGGGGGACGGGAACGCAGTATTTT. V usage is TRBV9 and J usage is TRBJ2-3, with 8 bases that match TRBD2. This CDR3 has 16 amino acids. V lost 4 bases, J lost 9 bases, and 16 bases stayed unmatched. Germline V gene data show CDR1 as SGDLS and CDR2 as YYNGEE.

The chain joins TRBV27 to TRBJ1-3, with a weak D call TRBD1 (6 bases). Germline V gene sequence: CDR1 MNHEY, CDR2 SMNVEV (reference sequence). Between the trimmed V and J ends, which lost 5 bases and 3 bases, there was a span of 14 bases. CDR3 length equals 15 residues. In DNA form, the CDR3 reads TGTGCCAGCAGTCCAACAGGGATTCGTGGAAACACCATATATTTT. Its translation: CASSPTGIRGNTIYF.

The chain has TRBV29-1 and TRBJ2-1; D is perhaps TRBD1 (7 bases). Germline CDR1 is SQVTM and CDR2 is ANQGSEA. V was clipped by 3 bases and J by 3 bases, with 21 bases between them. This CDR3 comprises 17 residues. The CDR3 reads CSVDGTDRKGLYNEQFF. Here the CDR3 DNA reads TGCAGCGTTGATGGGACGGACAGGAAGGGACTCTACAATGAGCAGTTCTTC.

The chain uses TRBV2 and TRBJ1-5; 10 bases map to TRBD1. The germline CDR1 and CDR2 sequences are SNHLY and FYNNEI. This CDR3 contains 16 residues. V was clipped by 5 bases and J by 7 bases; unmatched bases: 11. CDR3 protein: CASSTSSGTGEQPQHF. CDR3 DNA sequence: TGTGCCAGCAGTACATCCTCCGGGACAGGGGAACAGCCCCAGCATTTT.

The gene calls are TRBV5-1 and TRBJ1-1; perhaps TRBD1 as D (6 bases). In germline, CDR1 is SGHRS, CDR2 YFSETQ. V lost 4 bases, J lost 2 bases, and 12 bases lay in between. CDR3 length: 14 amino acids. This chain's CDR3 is CASSPRTANTEAFF. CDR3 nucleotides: TGCGCCAGCAGCCCCAGGACAGCTAACACTGAAGCTTTCTTT.

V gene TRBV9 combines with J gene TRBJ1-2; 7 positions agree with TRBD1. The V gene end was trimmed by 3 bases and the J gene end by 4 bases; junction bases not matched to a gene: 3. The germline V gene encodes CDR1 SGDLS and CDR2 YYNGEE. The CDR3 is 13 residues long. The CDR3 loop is CASSAGTVYGYTF. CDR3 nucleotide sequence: TGTGCCAGCAGCGCCGGGACAGTCTATGGCTACACCTTC.

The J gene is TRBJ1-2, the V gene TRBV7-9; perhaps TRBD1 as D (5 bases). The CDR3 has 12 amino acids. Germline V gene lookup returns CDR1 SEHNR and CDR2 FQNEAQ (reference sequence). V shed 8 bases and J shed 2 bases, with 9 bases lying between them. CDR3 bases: TGTGCCAGCGGCGCAGGGAACTATGGCTACACCTTC. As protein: CASGAGNYGYTF.

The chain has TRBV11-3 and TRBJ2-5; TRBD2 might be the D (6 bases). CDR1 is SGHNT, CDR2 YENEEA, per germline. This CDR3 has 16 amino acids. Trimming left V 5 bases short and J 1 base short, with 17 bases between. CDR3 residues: CASSRRAGRPQETQYF. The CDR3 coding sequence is TGTGCCAGCAGCCGTCGGGCGGGAAGACCCCAAGAGACCCAGTACTTC.

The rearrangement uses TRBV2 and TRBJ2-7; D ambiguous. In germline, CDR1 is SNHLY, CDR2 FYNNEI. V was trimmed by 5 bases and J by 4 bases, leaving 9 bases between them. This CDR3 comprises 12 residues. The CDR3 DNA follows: TGTGCCAGCAGTCACGCAGCTTACGAGCAGTACTTC. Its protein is CASSHAAYEQYF.

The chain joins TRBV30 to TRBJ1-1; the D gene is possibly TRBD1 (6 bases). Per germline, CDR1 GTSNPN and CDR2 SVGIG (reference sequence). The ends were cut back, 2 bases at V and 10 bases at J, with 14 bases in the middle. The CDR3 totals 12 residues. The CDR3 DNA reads TGTGCCTGGAGTTTCCAGGGGAGTACAGCTTTCTTT. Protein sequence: CAWSFQGSTAFF.

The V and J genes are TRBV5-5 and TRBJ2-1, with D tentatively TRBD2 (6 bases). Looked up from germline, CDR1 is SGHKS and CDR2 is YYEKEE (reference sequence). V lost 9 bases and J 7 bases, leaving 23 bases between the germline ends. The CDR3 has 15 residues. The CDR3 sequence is CANPLGRESGNEQFF. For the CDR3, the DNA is TGTGCCAACCCATTGGGGCGGGAATCTGGTAATGAGCAGTTCTTC.

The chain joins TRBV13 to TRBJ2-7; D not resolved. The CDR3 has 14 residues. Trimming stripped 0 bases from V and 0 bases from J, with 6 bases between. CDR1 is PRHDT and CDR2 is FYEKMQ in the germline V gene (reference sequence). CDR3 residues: CASSLGAPSYEQYF. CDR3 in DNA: TGTGCCAGCAGCTTAGGGGCCCCCTCCTACGAGCAGTACTTC.

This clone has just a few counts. CDR3 sequence: CATSAEQGANTGELFF. CDR3 DNA: TGTGCCACCAGTGCCGAACAGGGGGCGAACACCGGGGAGCTGTTTTTT. This chain links TRBV24-1 with TRBJ2-2; 8 nucleotides line up with TRBD1. Trimming at V came to 5 bases and at J to 0 bases, leaving 4 bases not matched to a gene. CDR1 is KGHDR and CDR2 is SFDVKD in the germline V gene. This CDR3 spans 16 amino acids.

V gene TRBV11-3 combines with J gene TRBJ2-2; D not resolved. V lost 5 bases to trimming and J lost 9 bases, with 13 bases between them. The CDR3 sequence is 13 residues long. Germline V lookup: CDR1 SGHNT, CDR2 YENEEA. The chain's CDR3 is CASSQTRARELFF. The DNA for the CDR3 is TGTGCCAGCAGCCAAACTCGGGCCCGGGAGCTGTTTTTT.

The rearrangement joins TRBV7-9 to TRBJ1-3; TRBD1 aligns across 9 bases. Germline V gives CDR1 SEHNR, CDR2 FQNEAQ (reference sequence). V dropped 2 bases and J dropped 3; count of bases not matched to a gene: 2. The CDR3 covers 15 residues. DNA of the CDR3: TGTGCCAGCAGCTTAAGGACAGGGGTTGGAAACACCATATATTTT. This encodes CASSLRTGVGNTIYF.

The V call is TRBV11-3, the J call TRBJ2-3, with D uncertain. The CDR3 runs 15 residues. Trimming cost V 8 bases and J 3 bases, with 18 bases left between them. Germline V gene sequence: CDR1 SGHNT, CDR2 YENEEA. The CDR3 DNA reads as TGTGCCAGCCGGGCGGCAGCCGAACGGACAGATACGCAGTATTTT. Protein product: CASRAAAERTDTQYF.

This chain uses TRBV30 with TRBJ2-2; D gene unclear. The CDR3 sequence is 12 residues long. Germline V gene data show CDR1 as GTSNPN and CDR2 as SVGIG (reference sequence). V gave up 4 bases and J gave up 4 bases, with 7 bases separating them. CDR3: CAWNYITGELFF. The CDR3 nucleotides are TGTGCCTGGAATTACATCACCGGGGAGCTGTTTTTT.

In DNA, the CDR3 is TGTGCCATCAGTGAGCTATCGACCCTGAACACCGGGGAGCTGTTTTTT. This translates into CAISELSTLNTGELFF. The genes are TRBV10-3 and TRBJ2-2, with no clear D. Germline assignment: CDR1 ENHRY and CDR2 SYGVKD. Trimming cost V 2 bases and J 1 base, with 11 bases left between them. The CDR3 runs to 16 residues.

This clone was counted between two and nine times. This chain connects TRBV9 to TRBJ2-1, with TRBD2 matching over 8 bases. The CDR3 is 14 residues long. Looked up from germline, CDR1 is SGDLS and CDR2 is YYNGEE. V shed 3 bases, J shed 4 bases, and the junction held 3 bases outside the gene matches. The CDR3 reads CASSGTSKYNEQFF. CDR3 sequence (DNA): TGTGCCAGCAGCGGGACTAGCAAGTACAATGAGCAGTTCTTC.

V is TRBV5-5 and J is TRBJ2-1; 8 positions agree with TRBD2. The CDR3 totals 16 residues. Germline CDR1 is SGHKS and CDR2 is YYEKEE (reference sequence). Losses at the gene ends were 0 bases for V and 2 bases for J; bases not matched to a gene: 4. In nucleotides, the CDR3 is TGTGCCAGCAGCTTGGCCGGGAGGGATCCCTACAATGAGCAGTTCTTC. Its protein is CASSLAGRDPYNEQFF.

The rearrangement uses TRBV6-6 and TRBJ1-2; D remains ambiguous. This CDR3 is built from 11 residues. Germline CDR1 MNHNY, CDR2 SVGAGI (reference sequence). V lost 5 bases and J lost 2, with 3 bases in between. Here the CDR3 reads CASSGNYGYTF. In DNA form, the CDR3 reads TGTGCCAGCAGTGGGAACTATGGCTACACCTTC.

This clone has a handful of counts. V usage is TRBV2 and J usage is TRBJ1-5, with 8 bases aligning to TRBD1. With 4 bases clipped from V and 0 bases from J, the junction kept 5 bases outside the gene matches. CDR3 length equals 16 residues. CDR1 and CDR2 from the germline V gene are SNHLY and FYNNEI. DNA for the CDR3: TGTGCCAGCAGTGGAGCAGGGGGCCCTAGCAATCAGCCCCAGCATTTT. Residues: CASSGAGGPSNQPQHF.

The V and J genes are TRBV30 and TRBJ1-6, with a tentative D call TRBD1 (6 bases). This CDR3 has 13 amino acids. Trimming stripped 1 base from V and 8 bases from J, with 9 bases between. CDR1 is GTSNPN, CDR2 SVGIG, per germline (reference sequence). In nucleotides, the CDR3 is TGTGCCTGGAGTGGGGCAGGGGATTCACCCCTCCACTTT. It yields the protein CAWSGAGDSPLHF.

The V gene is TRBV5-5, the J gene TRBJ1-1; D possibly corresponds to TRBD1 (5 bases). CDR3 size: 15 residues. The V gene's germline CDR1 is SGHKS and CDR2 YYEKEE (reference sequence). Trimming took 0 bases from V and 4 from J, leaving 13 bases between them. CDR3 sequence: CASSLEDRRSTEAFF. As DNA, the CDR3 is TGTGCCAGCAGCTTGGAAGACAGAAGGAGCACTGAAGCTTTCTTT.

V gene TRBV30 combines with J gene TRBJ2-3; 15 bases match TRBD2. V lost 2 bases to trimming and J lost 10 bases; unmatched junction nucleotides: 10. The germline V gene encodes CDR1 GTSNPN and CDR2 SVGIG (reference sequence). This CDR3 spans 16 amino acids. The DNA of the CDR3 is TGTGCCTGGAGTTCAGGACTAGCGGGGGGGCAGTCACCGCAGTATTTT. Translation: CAWSSGLAGGQSPQYF.

DNA for the CDR3: TGTGCCAGCAGCAACTCGGGGATTGGGAACACCATATATTTT. It is translated as CASSNSGIGNTIYF. J is TRBJ1-3 and V is TRBV9; D is unresolved. Germline values: CDR1 SGDLS, CDR2 YYNGEE. The V end was cut by 4 bases, the J end by 7 bases, with 15 bases between. The CDR3 totals 14 residues.